A single count supports the clone carrying this T cell receptor (beta chain). Via MiXCR, TCRdb re-called the RT-PCR reads, giving one row per CDR3 protein. Of more than 550,000 distinct CDR3 sequences listed, over 9% are singletons. This record belongs to a study of response to subunit inactivated influenza vaccine. The CDR3 totals 13 residues. Trimming took off 4 bases at V and 3 bases at J, with 7 bases between the two ends. Germline V lookup: CDR1 LGHDT, CDR2 YNNKEL (reference sequence). This sample was shared with a second study, whose subject was T cells expressing NK-cell markers. This second study says: Synthesis of TCR beta cDNA relied on 5'RACE template switching carrying UMIs. There were seven HCMV-seropositive donors and one seronegative donor among the eight sequenced.

This receptor was identified in a man in his fifties or sixties who received an inactivated influenza vaccine. The material was PBMCs from blood, obtained on the day of vaccination. The V call is TRBV3-1, the J call TRBJ1-5; D gene ambiguous. The CDR3 nucleotides read TGTGCCAGCAGCCCGGACCACAATCAGCCCCAGCATTTT. It encodes CASSPDHNQPQHF.